This T cell receptor beta chain was captured in a study of immune characterization of retroperitoneal liposarcoma. Germline-derived CDR1 and CDR2 are SGHTA and FQGTGA. Trimming stripped 5 bases from V and 10 bases from J, with 15 bases between. The CDR3 loop spans 13 amino acids. TCRdb used MiXCR to reprocess the PCR reads, holding one entry per CDR3 protein. The sample carries fewer than 14,000 distinct CDR3 sequences, 25% to 30% recorded once. This clonotype is termed medium-sized. The rearrangement links TRBV7-3 to TRBJ2-1; perhaps D is TRBD1 or TRBD2 (6 bases each). Sequencing input: tumor tissue. The receptor comes from a male donor with retroperitoneal liposarcoma. The CDR3 coding sequence is TGTGCCAGCAGCACGGGGGCAGGGAACGAGCAGTTCTTC. Translated: CASSTGAGNEQFF.